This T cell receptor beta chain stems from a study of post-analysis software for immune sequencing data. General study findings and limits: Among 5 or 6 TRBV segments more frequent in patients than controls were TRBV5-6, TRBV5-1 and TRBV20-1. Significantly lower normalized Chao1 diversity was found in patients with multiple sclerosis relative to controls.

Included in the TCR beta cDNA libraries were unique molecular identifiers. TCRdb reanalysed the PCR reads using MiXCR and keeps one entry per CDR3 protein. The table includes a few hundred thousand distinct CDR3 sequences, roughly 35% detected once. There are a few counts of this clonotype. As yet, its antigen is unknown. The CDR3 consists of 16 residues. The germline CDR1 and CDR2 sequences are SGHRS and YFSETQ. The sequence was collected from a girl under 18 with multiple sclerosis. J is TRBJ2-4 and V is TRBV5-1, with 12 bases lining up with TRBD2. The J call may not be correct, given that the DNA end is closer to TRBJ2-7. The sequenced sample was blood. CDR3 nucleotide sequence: TGCGCCAGCAGCGGACGGGATCTAGCGGGGGGGCACGAGCAGTACTTC. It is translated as CASSGRDLAGGHEQYF.